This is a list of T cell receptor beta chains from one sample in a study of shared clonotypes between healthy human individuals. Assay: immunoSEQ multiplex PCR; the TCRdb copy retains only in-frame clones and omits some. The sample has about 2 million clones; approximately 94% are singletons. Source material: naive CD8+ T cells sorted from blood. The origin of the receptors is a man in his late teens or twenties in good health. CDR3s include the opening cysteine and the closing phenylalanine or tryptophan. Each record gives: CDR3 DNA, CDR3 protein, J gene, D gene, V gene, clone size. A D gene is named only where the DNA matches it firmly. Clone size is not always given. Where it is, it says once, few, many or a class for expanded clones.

TGTGCCGGGCAGGCCAGGGCATCCGGGGAGCTGTTTTTT | CAGQARASGELFF | TRBJ2-2 | - | TRBV7-6 | -
TGTGCCAGCAGCGGGGGACTAGCGGGATTACAAGAGACCCAGTACTTC | CASSGGLAGLQETQYF | TRBJ2-5 | TRBD2 | TRBV5-5 | -
TGTGCCAGCAGCCCTGTAAGGGGAAACTATGGCTACACCTTC | CASSPVRGNYGYTF | TRBJ1-2 | - | TRBV9 | -
TGTGCCTGGAGTCGGGAGACAGAGCAGTTCTTC | CAWSRETEQFF | TRBJ2-1 | - | TRBV30 | -
TGTGCCAGCAGTGAGACGTGGCTAGCGGCAGAGACCCAGTACTTC | CASSETWLAAETQYF | TRBJ2-5 | TRBD2 | TRBV25-1 | -
TGTGCCAGCAGTGTACTTGCAGGGGCGGCTAATGAAAAACTGTTTTTT | CASSVLAGAANEKLFF | TRBJ1-4 | - | TRBV6-1 | -
TGTGCCAGCAGTACAATAGGAGTAGAGGGTACGGATGGCTACACCTTC | CASSTIGVEGTDGYTF | TRBJ1-2 | - | TRBV27 | -
TGTGCCAGCAGCTTAGAGCCTAGCACAGATACGCAGTATTTT | CASSLEPSTDTQYF | TRBJ2-3 | - | TRBV7-9 | few
TGTGCCAGCAGCGTTAGACTAGCGGATTACAATGAGCAGTTCTTC | CASSVRLADYNEQFF | TRBJ2-1 | TRBD2 | TRBV7-2 | -
TGTGCCAGCAGCTTAGAGGTCGGCCTCACCGTGGACGAGCAGTACTTC | CASSLEVGLTVDEQYF | TRBJ2-7 | - | TRBV11-2 | -
TGTGCTAGTGGTTTGGTACCCCTGACTAGCGGGAGTTACAATGAGCAGTTCTTC | CASGLVPLTSGSYNEQFF | TRBJ2-1 | TRBD2 | TRBV12-5 | -
TGTGCCAGCAGTAACCCGTGGACACCAGAGAACTTGGGCTACACCTTC | CASSNPWTPENLGYTF | TRBJ1-2 | - | TRBV6-6 | -
TGTGCCACCTTGGGGGGGGGAGCTTTCTTT | CATLGGGAFF | TRBJ1-1 | - | TRBV6-1 | -
TGTGCCAGCAGTTCCCCAGGGTTTGGAAACACCATATATTTT | CASSSPGFGNTIYF | TRBJ1-3 | - | TRBV6-5 | -
TGTGCCAGCAGCTTAGCCGGACGAGTGTGGCAAGAGACCCAGTACTTC | CASSLAGRVWQETQYF | TRBJ2-5 | - | TRBV13 | -
TGTGCCAGCAGCTTAAGCGGGGCACCCACCTACGAGCAGTACTTC | CASSLSGAPTYEQYF | TRBJ2-7 | TRBD2 | TRBV7-9 | once
TGTGCCAGCAGCGTTCGGTCGTCTAGCGAGCTAACAACCTCCGGGGAGCTGTTTTTT | CASSVRSSSELTTSGELFF | TRBJ2-2 | - | TRBV2 | -
TGTGCCAGCAGTTTATCACGACTTAACTATGGCTACACCTTC | CASSLSRLNYGYTF | TRBJ1-2 | - | TRBV27 | -
TGTGCCTGGAGAGCACTAGCTGTGGGGCAGTACTTC | CAWRALAVGQYF | TRBJ2-7 | - | TRBV30 | -
TGCGCCAGCGGATCCCTAGCGAGGGAGACCCAGTACTTC | CASGSLARETQYF | TRBJ2-5 | - | TRBV10-2 | -
TGTGCCAGCAGTGTAACCTCCGGGACAGCTTTTGAAAAACTGTTTTTT | CASSVTSGTAFEKLFF | TRBJ1-4 | TRBD1 | TRBV6-1 | -
TGTGCCAGCAGTTTATCGCAACCCGTTTCCTACGAGCAGTACTTC | CASSLSQPVSYEQYF | TRBJ2-7 | - | TRBV27 | once
TGTGCCAGCAGGGGTGGAGGGTCAGGCTCCTACGAGCAGTACTTC | CASRGGGSGSYEQYF | TRBJ2-7 | - | TRBV5-6 | -
TGTGCCAGTGACGACAGGGACTATGGCTACACCTTC | CASDDRDYGYTF | TRBJ1-2 | TRBD1 | TRBV19 | -
TGTGCCAGCAGGAAGTCGGGGGTCTTGGAGCTGTTTTTT | CASRKSGVLELFF | TRBJ2-2 | - | TRBV7-9 | -
TGTGCCAGCAGGCTACTCGACAGGGAAAGGTCTGGTGGCTACACCTTC | CASRLLDRERSGGYTF | TRBJ1-2 | TRBD1 | TRBV7-9 | -
TGTGCCAGCAGCCTTGCGGGTGATGAGCAGTTCTTC | CASSLAGDEQFF | TRBJ2-1 | - | TRBV11-3 | -
TGTGCCAGCAGCCTTGGGTCGGCGGGGCTCCCCTATACGCAGTATTTT | CASSLGSAGLPYTQYF | TRBJ2-3 | - | TRBV7-9 | -
TGCGCCAGCAGCTCCGAGGGATACGAGCAGTACTTC | CASSSEGYEQYF | TRBJ2-7 | - | TRBV5-1 | -
TGTGCCAGCAATACAGGGGGAACGGCCTACGAGCAGTACTTC | CASNTGGTAYEQYF | TRBJ2-7 | TRBD1 | TRBV28 | -
TGCAGCGGTGCGGACTCAGCGGGTCTCAATGAGCAGTTCTTC | CSGADSAGLNEQFF | TRBJ2-1 | - | TRBV29-1 | few
TGTGCCAGCAGCTTGGCCACCTTCGGACAGGGGGGGACTGAAGCTTTCTTT | CASSLATFGQGGTEAFF | TRBJ1-1 | TRBD1 | TRBV5-6 | few
TGTGCCAGCAGTGAAAGTTATGGCTACACCTTC | CASSESYGYTF | TRBJ1-2 | - | TRBV2 | -
TGTGCCAGCAGCCCAGGCAATGAGCAGTTCTTC | CASSPGNEQFF | TRBJ2-1 | - | TRBV7-6 | -
TGTGCCAGCAGCGGAACGCGGGGGTCCCAAGAGACCCAGTACTTC | CASSGTRGSQETQYF | TRBJ2-5 | TRBD2 | TRBV7-9 | -
TGTGCCAGCAGCTTAGTTGAGGGGGCGCCTGGATACGAGCAGTACTTC | CASSLVEGAPGYEQYF | TRBJ2-7 | TRBD1 | TRBV7-8 | -
TGTGCCAGCCCGCCGGTGAACACCGGGGAGCTGTTTTTT | CASPPVNTGELFF | TRBJ2-2 | - | TRBV11-2 | -
TGTGCCAGCAGCTTAGACTTTTTCCGGGAGAGCTCCTACGAGCAGTACTTC | CASSLDFFRESSYEQYF | TRBJ2-7 | - | TRBV7-8 | once
TGTGCCAGCAGCTTGGACCCCAGCGGACCCATCTACGAGCAGTACTTC | CASSLDPSGPIYEQYF | TRBJ2-7 | - | TRBV5-4 | few
TGTGCCAGTAGTTTCTGGACAGCGAACTATGGCTACACCTTC | CASSFWTANYGYTF | TRBJ1-2 | - | TRBV19 | few